The rows below give T cell receptor beta chains drawn from one sample of a study of T cells in Graves' hyperthyroidism and ophthalmopathy. Each CDR3 protein is one row after TCRdb ran MiXCR on the multiplex PCR reads. The table records 250,000 to 300,000 distinct CDR3 sequences, about an eighth of them present only once. Sequences were obtained from blood. The receptors come from a woman under 40 with Graves' hyperthyroidism that later progressed to Graves' ophthalmopathy. Each CDR3 is given with its conserved first and last residue. A D gene is named only where the DNA matches it firmly. Where a row states a size, it is once, few, many or the class of an expanded clone; other rows omit it.

J gene: TRBJ2-3
V gene: TRBV19
D gene: TRBD2
clone size: many
CDR3 DNA: TGTGCCAGTAGCATTCCCCCACTAGCGGGAGGAGTAGATACGCAGTATTTT
CDR3 protein: CASSIPPLAGGVDTQYF

J gene: TRBJ2-7
V gene: TRBV27
D gene: NA
clone size: many
CDR3 DNA: TGTGCCAGCAGTTTTGAACAGGGTTCCTACGAGCAGTACTTC
CDR3 protein: CASSFEQGSYEQYF

J gene: TRBJ2-2
V gene: TRBV3-1
D gene: NA
clone size: many
CDR3 DNA: TGTGCCAGCAGCCAAGCGCAAGCGCACGGGGAGCTGTTTTTT
CDR3 protein: CASSQAQAHGELFF

J gene: TRBJ2-5
V gene: TRBV4-3
D gene: TRBD1
clone size: NA
CDR3 DNA: TGCGCCAGCAGCCAAGAGGGACAGGGGGGAGAGACCCAGTACTTC
CDR3 protein: CASSQEGQGGETQYF

J gene: TRBJ1-4
V gene: TRBV7-6
D gene: NA
clone size: few
CDR3 DNA: TGTGCCAGCAGCCCACTTGCAACTAATGAAAAACTGTTTTTT
CDR3 protein: CASSPLATNEKLFF

J gene: TRBJ2-1
V gene: TRBV2
D gene: TRBD1
clone size: NA
CDR3 DNA: TGTGCCAGCAGAATTCTCACAGGGGCGTCAATCAATGAGCAGTTCTTC
CDR3 protein: CASRILTGASINEQFF

J gene: TRBJ2-1
V gene: TRBV7-3
D gene: NA
clone size: NA
CDR3 DNA: TGTGCCAGCAGCCCAATCGGGGGATACAATGAGCAGCTCTTC
CDR3 protein: CASSPIGGYNEQLF

J gene: TRBJ1-5
V gene: TRBV12-3/TRBV12-4
D gene: NA
clone size: many
CDR3 DNA: TGTGCCAGCAGTCCCCCCCGGCAGGGGAGCAATCAGCCCCAGCATTTT
CDR3 protein: CASSPPRQGSNQPQHF

J gene: TRBJ2-1
V gene: TRBV12-3/TRBV12-4
D gene: TRBD2
clone size: NA
CDR3 DNA: TGTGCCAGCAGCCCCCGGCGGGGGGCGTACAATGAGCAGTTCTTC
CDR3 protein: CASSPRRGAYNEQFF

J gene: TRBJ2-1
V gene: TRBV27
D gene: NA
clone size: once
CDR3 DNA: TGTGCCAGCAGTGTCTTATCAGGGGAGCAGTTCTTC
CDR3 protein: CASSVLSGEQFF

J gene: TRBJ2-1
V gene: TRBV2
D gene: NA
clone size: few
CDR3 DNA: TGTGCCAGCAGTGCCGAAGGGGACAATGAGCAGTTCTTC
CDR3 protein: CASSAEGDNEQFF

J gene: TRBJ2-7
V gene: TRBV28
D gene: TRBD1
clone size: many
CDR3 DNA: TGTGCCAGCACCACCGGGACAGGACGGGTTTCGACGCAGTACTTC
CDR3 protein: CASTTGTGRVSTQYF

J gene: TRBJ2-3
V gene: TRBV19
D gene: NA
clone size: few
CDR3 DNA: TGTGCCAGTAGTATCCAGGGGCCGAGCACAGATACGCAGTATTTT
CDR3 protein: CASSIQGPSTDTQYF

J gene: TRBJ2-1
V gene: TRBV7-3
D gene: TRBD2
clone size: many
CDR3 DNA: TGTGCCAGCAGCTTAACTCCGACTAGCGGGAGGGTTGGTGGTGAGCAGTTCTTC
CDR3 protein: CASSLTPTSGRVGGEQFF

J gene: TRBJ1-2
V gene: TRBV6-6
D gene: NA
clone size: many
CDR3 DNA: TGTGCCAGCAGTTACCGGAACCCCCGGGGCACTAACTATGGCTACACCTTC
CDR3 protein: CASSYRNPRGTNYGYTF

J gene: TRBJ2-5
V gene: TRBV18
D gene: NA
clone size: NA
CDR3 DNA: TGTGCCAGCTCACCACCCTCAGCCGGGGGGACCCAGTACTTC
CDR3 protein: CASSPPSAGGTQYF

J gene: TRBJ1-2
V gene: TRBV6-2/TRBV6-3
D gene: NA
clone size: many
CDR3 DNA: TGTGCCAGCAGTCCCAGCGGCCCCTGGGGCTACACCTTC
CDR3 protein: CASSPSGPWGYTF

J gene: TRBJ2-1
V gene: TRBV27
D gene: TRBD1
clone size: NA
CDR3 DNA: TGTGCCACCAACCGGGACAGTAACAATGAGCAGTTCTTC
CDR3 protein: CATNRDSNNEQFF

J gene: TRBJ2-1
V gene: TRBV24-1
D gene: NA
clone size: many
CDR3 DNA: TGTGCCACCCAGGGCCGGGGTCCCTACAGAGAGCAGTTCTTC
CDR3 protein: CATQGRGPYREQFF

J gene: TRBJ2-3
V gene: TRBV12-3/TRBV12-4
D gene: NA
clone size: NA
CDR3 DNA: TGTGCCAGCAGTCCCCCGACCACGGATACGCAGTATTTT
CDR3 protein: CASSPPTTDTQYF

J gene: TRBJ2-2
V gene: TRBV5-1
D gene: NA
clone size: NA
CDR3 DNA: TGCGCCAGCAGCTACTCGTGGGGGAACACCGGGGAGCTGTTTTTT
CDR3 protein: CASSYSWGNTGELFF

J gene: TRBJ1-6
V gene: TRBV7-9
D gene: NA
clone size: NA
CDR3 DNA: TGTGCCAGCAGCTCAACGATGGCGGCCTTATACCCCGCTAATTCACCCCTCCACTTT
CDR3 protein: CASSSTMAALYPANSPLHF

J gene: TRBJ2-1
V gene: TRBV5-1
D gene: TRBD2
clone size: NA
CDR3 DNA: TGCGCCGGCAGCGGCTACGGGGGGAATGAGCAGTTCTTC
CDR3 protein: CAGSGYGGNEQFF

J gene: TRBJ2-3
V gene: TRBV28
D gene: NA
clone size: many
CDR3 DNA: TGTGCCGCGGCCGGGGACGGGATCACAGATACGCAGTATTTT
CDR3 protein: CAAAGDGITDTQYF

J gene: TRBJ1-4
V gene: TRBV6-5
D gene: NA
clone size: NA
CDR3 DNA: TGTGCCAGCAGTTACGAGATCAGGAGGTCGACTAATGAAAAACTGTTTTTT
CDR3 protein: CASSYEIRRSTNEKLFF

J gene: TRBJ1-1
V gene: TRBV7-2
D gene: NA
clone size: many
CDR3 DNA: TGTGCCAGCAGCGAGGGGGTCGGGACTGAAGCTTTCTTT
CDR3 protein: CASSEGVGTEAFF

J gene: TRBJ2-2
V gene: TRBV30
D gene: NA
clone size: many
CDR3 DNA: TGTGCCTGGAGGACGGAGAACAGGAACACCGGGGAGCTGTTTTTT
CDR3 protein: CAWRTENRNTGELFF

J gene: TRBJ2-1
V gene: TRBV13
D gene: NA
clone size: many
CDR3 DNA: TGTGCCAGCAGCCCCCGGGGGCCTCGGAATGAGCAGTTCTTC
CDR3 protein: CASSPRGPRNEQFF

J gene: TRBJ1-1
V gene: TRBV18
D gene: TRBD1
clone size: NA
CDR3 DNA: TGTGCCAGCTCACCTTCGGACAGGGGGTGGGCTTTCTTT
CDR3 protein: CASSPSDRGWAFF

J gene: TRBJ2-5
V gene: TRBV7-8
D gene: NA
clone size: many
CDR3 DNA: TGTGCCAGCAGCTTTGGGGAGACGAGAGAGACCCAGTACTTC
CDR3 protein: CASSFGETRETQYF